The 5 T cell receptor beta chains below all came from one sample that was sequenced in a study of blood T cells in healthy people across ages. A second PCR of roughly 7 to 11 cycles used a sample-barcoded 5' primer and a J-beta primer mix. TCRdb re-derived calls from the 5' RACE reads in MiXCR, one entry per CDR3 protein. The sample records about 720,000 distinct CDR3 sequences, about 24% being singletons. The sequenced material came from blood. These receptor sequences come from a man in his 70s in good health.

The chain is built from TRBV27 and TRBJ2-3, with TRBD2 matching over 9 bases. Germline assignment: CDR1 MNHEY and CDR2 SMNVEV (reference sequence). CDR3 length equals 11 residues. After removal of 5 bases from V and 13 bases from J, the junction contained 4 bases not matched to a gene. The CDR3 DNA is TGTGCCAGCAGTACGGGACTAGCTAAGTATTTT. Translating it yields CASSTGLAKYF.

Turning to this clonotype: No DNA is shown, since the ends of the CDR3 on it are uncertain; the CDR3 is the one TCRdb lists. The V gene is TRBV7-2, the J gene TRBJ2-5; the D call of TRBD2 is as the table states it, not checked on the DNA. The CDR3 numbers 15 amino acids, ends counted. Germline values: CDR1 SGHTA, CDR2 FQGNSA. The CDR3 reads CASSLVAGGSYEQCF.

The rearrangement uses TRBV6-2 or TRBV6-3 and TRBJ2-7; the D gene is possibly TRBD2 (5 bases). Germline values: CDR1 MNHEY, CDR2 SVGEGT. V lost 1 base to trimming and J lost 0 bases, with 7 bases between them. The CDR3 length is 14 residues. The CDR3 protein is CASSYYEGSYEQYV. The CDR3, as DNA: TGTGCCAGCAGTTACTACGAGGGCTCCTACGAGCAGTACGTC.

The chain has TRBV4-3 and TRBJ2-1; no definite D call. This CDR3 is 15 amino acids long. Trimming shortened V by 4 bases and J by 1 base, and 11 bases separated the two germline ends. Germline V lookup: CDR1 LGHNA, CDR2 YSLEER. The CDR3 sequence: CASSPVFPSYNEQFF. In nucleotides, the CDR3 is TGCGCCAGCAGCCCGGTTTTTCCATCCTACAATGAGCAGTTCTTC.

This sequence joins TRBV29-1 and TRBJ2-2; weak D call: TRBD2 (5 bases). Germline V gene lookup returns CDR1 SQVTM and CDR2 ANQGSEA. Trimming left V 5 bases short and J 6 bases short, with 13 bases between. This CDR3 has 13 residues. DNA of the CDR3: TGCAGCGTTCGAGGGAGTAGTTCCGGGGAGCTGTTTTTT. This translates into CSVRGSSSGELFF.